This T cell receptor (beta chain) was obtained from a study of blood T cell repertoires in COVID-19. CDR1 and CDR2 from the germline V gene are DFQATT and SNEGSKA (reference sequence). The V gene end was trimmed by 6 bases and the J gene end by 8 bases; junction bases not matched to a gene: 6. This CDR3 has 11 residues. In the original analysis: Amplification of reference gene primers was used by the study to estimate nucleated cell counts. Profiled with immunoSEQ multiplex PCR; TCRdb holds only in-frame clones, not every one. The V and J calls and the clone size are those of that table, but D and trimming were determined from the DNA. The sample lists 300,000 to 400,000 clones, more than 80% occurring once. This clone has only one observation. This sample includes further DNA sequences coding for the same CDR3.

V is TRBV20-1 and J is TRBJ1-2; 7 bases are a match to TRBD1. Sequencing used peripheral blood. The clonotype originates from a woman in her twenties or thirties with COVID-19, enrolled during active disease. DNA of the CDR3: TGCAGTGCCCAGACAGGGCTGGGCTACACCTTC. It encodes CSAQTGLGYTF.